This is a list of T cell receptor beta chains from one sample in a study of blood T cell repertoires in COVID-19. Clones were sequenced by immunoSEQ multiplex PCR, and TCRdb holds only the in-frame ones, with some missing. The sample consists of roughly 78,000 clones, 86% of them appearing once. Sequenced sample: peripheral blood. The receptors derive from a woman aged 60-75 years with acute or convalescent COVID-19. Both conserved end residues are part of each CDR3. The order of the fields is CDR3 protein, CDR3 DNA, V gene, J gene, D gene, clone size. The D gene is left open where the match is weak. Where a row states a size, it is once, few, many or the class of an expanded clone; other rows omit it.

CDR3: CASTTVTGLTDTQYF; DNA: TGTGCCAGCACCACTGTAACGGGACTCACAGATACGCAGTATTTT; V: TRBV28; J: TRBJ2-3; D: NA; size: NA
CDR3: CASRPGTDYEQYF; DNA: TGTGCCAGCAGACCAGGGACTGACTACGAGCAGTACTTC; V: TRBV12-3/TRBV12-4; J: TRBJ2-7; D: NA; size: NA
CDR3: CASSLAVDAGGETQYF; DNA: TGCGCCAGCAGCTTGGCTGTGGACGCCGGAGGGGAGACCCAGTACTTC; V: TRBV5-1; J: TRBJ2-5; D: NA; size: NA
CDR3: CASSFKGVLYEQYF; DNA: TGTGCCAGCAGTTTTAAAGGGGTTCTCTACGAGCAGTACTTC; V: TRBV28; J: TRBJ2-7; D: NA; size: NA
CDR3: CASSYHGDEQFF; DNA: TGTGCCAGCAGTTACCACGGGGATGAGCAGTTCTTC; V: TRBV6-6; J: TRBJ2-1; D: NA; size: NA
CDR3: CASKEGRPDFAQYF; DNA: TGTGCCAGTAAGGAGGGGCGGCCAGATTTTGCGCAGTATTTT; V: TRBV19; J: TRBJ2-3; D: NA; size: NA
CDR3: CASSGPHSGERTDTQYF; DNA: TGTGCCAGCAGTGGCCCCCATAGCGGGGAGCGTACAGATACGCAGTATTTT; V: TRBV2; J: TRBJ2-3; D: TRBD2; size: NA
CDR3: CASTRAMNTEAFF; DNA: TGTGCCAGCACCAGAGCGATGAACACTGAAGCTTTCTTT; V: TRBV13; J: TRBJ1-1; D: NA; size: once
CDR3: CASSVATQGYNSPLHF; DNA: TGTGCCAGCAGCGTAGCTACGCAGGGGTATAATTCACCCCTCCACTTT; V: TRBV9; J: TRBJ1-6; D: NA; size: NA
CDR3: CASSLVASGILYAQFF; DNA: TGTGCCAGCAGCTTAGTGGCTAGCGGGATTCTCTATGCGCAGTTCTTC; V: TRBV11-2; J: TRBJ2-1; D: TRBD2; size: NA
CDR3: CASSLRTGPYEQYF; DNA: TGTGCCAGCAGCTTGCGGACAGGGCCGTACGAGCAGTACTTC; V: TRBV5-6; J: TRBJ2-7; D: TRBD1; size: NA
CDR3: CATSSGASGSKGYTDTQYF; DNA: TGTGCCACCAGCAGCGGGGCTAGCGGTTCTAAGGGGTACACAGATACGCAGTATTTT; V: TRBV15; J: TRBJ2-3; D: TRBD2; size: NA
CDR3: CASSQTGDAVYYGYTF; DNA: TGTGCCAGCAGCCAAACGGGGGACGCGGTATACTATGGCTACACCTTC; V: TRBV3-1/TRBV3-2; J: TRBJ1-2; D: NA; size: few
CDR3: CASSSYGGELFF; DNA: TGTGCCAGCAGCTCCTACGGCGGGGAGCTGTTTTTT; V: TRBV7-2; J: TRBJ2-2; D: NA; size: NA